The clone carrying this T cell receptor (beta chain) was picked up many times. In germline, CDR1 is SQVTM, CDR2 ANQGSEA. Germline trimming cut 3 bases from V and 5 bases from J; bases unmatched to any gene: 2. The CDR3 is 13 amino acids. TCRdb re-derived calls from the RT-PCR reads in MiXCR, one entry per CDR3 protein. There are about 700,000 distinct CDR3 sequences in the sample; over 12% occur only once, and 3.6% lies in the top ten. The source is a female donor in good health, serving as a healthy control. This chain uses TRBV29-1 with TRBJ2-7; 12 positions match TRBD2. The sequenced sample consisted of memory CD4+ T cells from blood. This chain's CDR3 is CSVDTSGRHEQYF. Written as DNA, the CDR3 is TGCAGCGTTGATACTAGCGGGAGGCACGAGCAGTACTTC.